These 27 T cell receptor beta chains originate from one sample sequenced in a study of T cells in Graves' hyperthyroidism and ophthalmopathy. Using RNA transcripts as the source, TCR beta CDR3 regions were amplified. TCR CDR3 underwent first-round RT-PCR with the HTBI primer set. Via MiXCR, TCRdb re-called the multiplex PCR reads, giving one row per CDR3 protein. The sample records a few hundred thousand distinct CDR3 sequences, roughly 19% being singletons. What was sequenced was blood. These receptors were collected from a middle-aged man with Graves' ophthalmopathy.

This clonotype was counted a few times. This chain uses TRBV12-3 or TRBV12-4 with TRBJ1-4; perhaps TRBD1 as D (5 bases). CDR3 size: 14 residues. V gave up 6 bases and J gave up 3 bases, with 11 bases separating them. The CDR3 loop is CASRQGKSNEKLFF. The CDR3 coding sequence is TGTGCCAGCAGGCAGGGTAAATCTAATGAAAAACTGTTTTTT.

This clonotype was seen at least ten times. The rearrangement uses TRBV5-5 and TRBJ2-1; D gene ambiguous. In germline, CDR1 is SGHKS, CDR2 YYEKEE (reference sequence). The CDR3 contains 13 residues. Trimming cost V 2 bases and J 5 bases, with 8 bases left between them. CDR3 amino acids: CASSFLFDNEQFF. CDR3 sequence (DNA): TGTGCCAGCAGCTTTCTTTTTGACAATGAGCAGTTCTTC.

This clonotype was seen ten or more times. V gene TRBV2 combines with J gene TRBJ2-7; tentative D call: TRBD2 (6 bases). Germline CDR1 reads SNHLY; CDR2 reads FYNNEI. The CDR3 extends over 15 amino acids. V was clipped by 6 bases and J by 3 bases, with 18 bases between them. The CDR3 nucleotides are TGTGCCAGCAGGGCTCCGGGTAGCGGACACTACGAGCAGTACTTC. Amino acids: CASRAPGSGHYEQYF.

At least ten counts were recorded for this clonotype. The CDR3 DNA follows: TGTGCCAGCAGCATTGACACAGGGATGGCTTTCTTT. It yields the protein CASSIDTGMAFF. The V call is TRBV5-5, the J call TRBJ1-1; D perhaps matches TRBD1 (6 bases). The V gene's germline CDR1 is SGHKS and CDR2 YYEKEE (reference sequence). The length of the CDR3 is 12 residues. Trimming removed 4 bases from V and 11 bases from J, with 15 bases in between.

This clonotype has only a few counts. The chain is built from TRBV6-5 and TRBJ2-7, with D tentatively TRBD2 (5 bases). Germline-derived CDR1 and CDR2 are MNHEY and SVGAGI. CDR3 length equals 14 residues. The V end lost 0 bases, the J end lost 1 base, and 7 bases lay between the germline ends. This CDR3 is CASSYSRVSYEQYF. The CDR3, as DNA: TGTGCCAGCAGTTACTCGAGGGTTTCCTACGAGCAGTACTTC.

The sample holds a few counts of this clonotype. The chain carries TRBV4-1 and TRBJ1-6; a possible D gene is TRBD1 (6 bases). This CDR3 contains 18 residues. The germline gives CDR1 MGHRA, CDR2 YSYEKL. Trimming pared 0 bases from V and 5 bases from J, leaving 17 bases between. The CDR3 spells CASSQDPFRTANNSPLHF. CDR3 DNA: TGCGCCAGCAGCCAAGATCCGTTCCGGACAGCTAATAATTCACCCCTCCACTTT.

J is TRBJ2-3 and V is TRBV29-1; D remains unclear. Per the germline V gene, CDR1 is SQVTM and CDR2 is ANQGSEA. Trimming took off 4 bases at V and 2 bases at J, with 13 bases between the two ends. The CDR3 loop spans 14 amino acids. The CDR3 nucleotides are TGCAGCGTTGTTGTCGGCCCCACCACAGATACGCAGTATTTT. Amino acids: CSVVVGPTTDTQYF.

This clonotype has more than one count but fewer than ten. The J gene is TRBJ1-4, the V gene TRBV11-3; 9 nucleotides align to TRBD1. Germline trimming cut 5 bases from V and 4 bases from J; bases unmatched to any gene: 11. From germline, CDR1 is SGHNT and CDR2 YENEEA. The CDR3 covers 17 residues. The CDR3 sequence is CASSHSGPGQGNEKLFF. As DNA, the CDR3 is TGTGCCAGCAGCCATTCGGGACCGGGACAGGGTAATGAAAAACTGTTTTTT.

This clonotype appeared many times. This chain connects TRBV5-6 to TRBJ1-1, with 9 bases aligning to TRBD1. CDR1 and CDR2 from the germline V gene are SGHDT and YYEEEE. CDR3 length: 15 amino acids. The V and J ends lost 3 bases and 11 bases, in that order; junction bases with no gene match: 14. The CDR3 protein is CASSYYRGQILEAFF. The CDR3 coding sequence is TGTGCCAGCAGCTATTACAGGGGGCAAATTCTGGAGGCTTTCTTT. The variable domain in full, with the rest retrieved from reference TRBV5-6 and TRBJ1-1, is DAGVTQSPTHLIKTRGQQVTLRCSPKSGHDTVSWYQQALGQGPQFIFQYYEEEERQRGNFPDRFSGHQFPNYSSELNVNALLLGDSALYLCASSYYRGQILEAFFGQGTRLTVV.

The V call is TRBV15, the J call TRBJ2-2; D is ambiguous. The CDR3 has 15 amino acids. V gave up 1 base and J gave up 2 bases, with 8 bases separating them. CDR1 and CDR2 from the germline V gene are LNHNV and YYDKDF (reference sequence). The CDR3, as DNA: TGTGCCACCAGCAGAGCACTTCAAAACACCGGGGAGCTGTTTTTT. Its protein is CATSRALQNTGELFF.

This clonotype was counted a few times. The chain joins TRBV28 to TRBJ1-4; tentative D call: TRBD1 (5 bases). V was cut by 6 bases and J by 7 bases, with 18 bases left in between. This CDR3 has 15 residues. Germline values: CDR1 MDHEN, CDR2 SYDVKM. CDR3 DNA: TGTGCCAGCAGAATTCGCCGGGGGAGCAGTGAAAAACTGTTTTTT. Its protein is CASRIRRGSSEKLFF.

The chain has TRBV9 and TRBJ1-2; D gene unclear. The length of the CDR3 is 12 residues. Trimming pared 3 bases from V and 7 bases from J, leaving 10 bases between. Germline loops: CDR1 SGDLS, CDR2 YYNGEE. The CDR3 sequence is CASSAPWAGYTF. The CDR3 nucleotides read TGTGCCAGCAGCGCACCCTGGGCTGGCTACACCTTC.

This clonotype was observed many times. This sequence joins TRBV30 and TRBJ1-2; the D is unclear. This CDR3 is built from 13 residues. Deletions cut 1 base from V and 7 bases from J, with 13 bases between. Germline CDR1 GTSNPN, CDR2 SVGIG (reference sequence). The DNA for the CDR3 is TGTGCCTGGAGTGGACTCCAAAGTGGTGGCTACACCTTC. Its translation: CAWSGLQSGGYTF.

This clonotype was detected ten times or more. The V call is TRBV5-1, the J call TRBJ2-7; 11 bases align to TRBD2. Germline V lookup: CDR1 SGHRS, CDR2 YFSETQ. The V gene end was trimmed by 4 bases and the J gene end by 3 bases; junction bases not matched to a gene: 9. The CDR3 loop spans 16 amino acids. The CDR3 sequence: CASSQGTSGKLYEQYF. The DNA for the CDR3 is TGCGCCAGCAGCCAGGGGACTAGCGGAAAACTCTACGAGCAGTACTTC.

The chain has TRBV3-1 and TRBJ2-5; D is uncertain. The CDR3 totals 13 residues. Trimming stripped 0 bases from V and 9 bases from J, with 11 bases between. Germline CDR1 and CDR2: LGHDT and YNNKEL (reference sequence). The CDR3 DNA follows: TGTGCCAGCAGCCAAGAAGAGCTATCCCCCCAGTACTTC. Amino acids: CASSQEELSPQYF.

This clonotype occurred a few times. CDR3 sequence (DNA): TGCGCCAGCAGCCAAGATCGAAGAAACACCATATATTTT. Its protein is CASSQDRRNTIYF. The chain links TRBV4-1 to TRBJ1-3; D gene ambiguous. With 0 bases removed from V and 5 bases from J, the gap between germline ends came to 5 bases. Germline V gene lookup returns CDR1 MGHRA and CDR2 YSYEKL. The CDR3 spans 13 residues.

The V gene is TRBV7-9, the J gene TRBJ2-2, with D possibly being TRBD1 or TRBD2 (5 bases each). In germline, CDR1 is SEHNR, CDR2 FQNEAQ (reference sequence). Trimming took off 5 bases at V and 4 bases at J, with 14 bases between the two ends. The CDR3 runs 15 residues. CDR3 coding DNA: TGTGCCAGCAGCCCGGTCGGGGCGAGCACCGGGGAGCTGTTTTTT. This codes for CASSPVGASTGELFF. Full variable domain (missing parts from reference TRBV7-9 and TRBJ2-2): DTGVSQNPRHKITKRGQNVTFRCDPISEHNRLYWYRQTLGQGPEFLTYFQNEAQLEKSRLLSDRFSAERPKGSFSTLEIQRTEQGDSAMYLCASSPVGASTGELFFGEGSRLTVL.

This clonotype was seen repeatedly, ten times or more. A read error may account for a junction end that differs from germline. The chain has TRBV5-6 and TRBJ2-5, with D possibly matching TRBD2 (5 bases). Germline V gene data show CDR1 as SGHDT and CDR2 as YYEEEE. This CDR3 region has 13 residues. CDR3 DNA: TGTGCCAGCACCTTGGGAGTGGAAGAGACCCAGTACTTC. Its protein is CASTLGVEETQYF. Together with reference TRBV5-6 and TRBJ2-5, the CDR3 gives the full variable domain: DAGVTQSPTHLIKTRGQQVTLRCSPKSGHDTVSWYQQALGQGPQFIFQYYEEEERQRGNFPDRFSGHQFPNYSSELNVNALLLGDSALYLCASTLGVEETQYFGPGTRLLVL.

There are many counts of this clonotype. The chain carries TRBV28 and TRBJ1-5; D uncertain. Trimming left V 0 bases short and J 6 bases short, with 9 bases between. This CDR3 region has 14 residues. Germline V gives CDR1 MDHEN, CDR2 SYDVKM. CDR3 sequence: CASSLWADGQPQHF. The DNA of the CDR3 is TGTGCCAGCAGTTTATGGGCAGACGGTCAGCCCCAGCATTTT.

This clonotype was seen at least ten times. The chain carries TRBV7-3 and TRBJ2-3; a weak D match, TRBD2 (5 bases). The ends were cut back, 6 bases at V and 1 base at J, with 11 bases in the middle. This CDR3 spans 14 amino acids. Germline V gives CDR1 SGHTA, CDR2 FQGTGA. The CDR3 region is CASSPGLGTDTQYF. CDR3 nucleotides: TGTGCCAGCAGTCCCGGACTCGGCACAGATACGCAGTATTTT.

This clonotype was counted ten times or more. The rearrangement joins TRBV20-1 to TRBJ2-1; TRBD1 matches 8 bases. There are 12 residues in the CDR3. Trimming at V came to 5 bases and at J to 8 bases, leaving 5 bases not matched to a gene. The germline CDR1 and CDR2 sequences are DFQATT and SNEGSKA (reference sequence). This CDR3 is CSAPGQGHEQFF. DNA of the CDR3: TGCAGTGCTCCCGGACAGGGTCATGAGCAGTTCTTC.

V is TRBV6-1 and J is TRBJ2-1; TRBD2 agrees at 7 bases. This CDR3 is 16 amino acids long. Germline V gene sequence: CDR1 MNHNS, CDR2 SASEGT. Trimming took 4 bases from V and 0 from J; bases not matched to a gene: 6. CDR3 DNA: TGTGCCAGCAGTGTATCTTCGGGGGGCTCCTACAATGAGCAGTTCTTC. Translating gives CASSVSSGGSYNEQFF.

There are many counts of this clonotype. This chain joins TRBV5-1 and TRBJ2-2, with D possibly being TRBD1 or TRBD2 (5 bases each). Per the germline V gene, CDR1 is SGHRS and CDR2 is YFSETQ. The length of the CDR3 is 14 residues. V lost 0 bases to trimming and J lost 6 bases, with 9 bases between them. CDR3 sequence: CASSLEWGSGELFF. CDR3 DNA: TGCGCCAGCAGCTTGGAATGGGGGTCCGGGGAGCTGTTTTTT.

This clonotype has only a few counts. The chain has TRBV24-1 and TRBJ2-5; 8 bases fit TRBD2. This CDR3 is 16 amino acids long. Losses at the gene ends were 7 bases for V and 4 bases for J; bases not matched to a gene: 13. CDR1 KGHDR and CDR2 SFDVKD come from the germline V gene. In DNA, the CDR3 is TGTGCCACCAGCCCAGCGGGAGTGGGGCTCATAGAGACCCAGTACTTC. It codes for CATSPAGVGLIETQYF.

A few counts support this clonotype. The rearrangement joins TRBV19 to TRBJ2-7, with TRBD1 matching 8 bases. The CDR3 length is 14 residues. J gave up 3 bases and V 3 bases, and 4 bases lay outside the gene matches. Germline V gene sequence: CDR1 LNHDA, CDR2 SQIVND (reference sequence). The DNA of the CDR3 is TGTGCCAGTAGTATGAGGACAGGGCTCTACGAGCAGTACTTC. Translation: CASSMRTGLYEQYF. Supplemented by reference TRBV19 and TRBJ2-7, the full variable domain reads DGGITQSPKYLFRKEGQNVTLSCEQNLNHDAMYWYRQDPGQGLRLIYYSQIVNDFQKGDIAEGYSVSREKKESFPLTVTSAQKNPTAFYLCASSMRTGLYEQYFGPGTRLTVT.

The chain uses TRBV4-1 and TRBJ1-1; D gene unclear. The CDR3 is made up of 14 amino acids. Per the germline V gene, CDR1 is MGHRA and CDR2 is YSYEKL. Trimming took 0 bases from V and 3 from J, leaving 8 bases between them. This CDR3 is CASSQEGRDTEAFF. The CDR3 DNA reads as TGCGCCAGCAGCCAAGAAGGACGGGACACTGAAGCTTTCTTT.

The gene calls are TRBV28 and TRBJ2-3; 9 bases are a match to TRBD2. Germline lookup yields CDR1 MDHEN and CDR2 SYDVKM. Germline trimming cut 8 bases from V and 3 bases from J; bases unmatched to any gene: 3. The CDR3 loop spans 13 amino acids. The CDR3, as DNA: TGTGCCAGCTCTAGCGGGATGACAGATACGCAGTATTTT. Translating gives CASSSGMTDTQYF.